This TCR beta chain was sequenced during a study of vaccination effects on CD4 cells after COVID-19. Here immunoSEQ multiplex PCR was the method, and the copy in TCRdb shows in-frame clones only, minus some. The sample lists around 56,000 clones; about 80% were seen once. Study outcomes and limitations: Sampling in the study covered few convalescent patients and included no early post-infection timepoints.

Worth noting for this clone: Its antigen remains unknown.

Isolation of CD4+ T cells took place after 10 days of culture. Negative nucleocapsid antibody tests before and after vaccination confirmed no previous SARS-CoV-2 infection. Days 3 and 7 saw half the medium replaced with IL-2 medium. There are 16 residues in the CDR3. Germline CDR1 MNHNS, CDR2 SASEGT. J was trimmed by 2 bases and V by 4 bases; bases with no gene match: 6. This sequence joins TRBV6-1 and TRBJ1-5, with 9 positions matching TRBD1. The sample in question was CD4+ T cells from PBMCs cultured without peptide, obtained before COVID-19 vaccination. This TCR was recovered from a human donor who received a COVID-19 vaccine. The DNA for the CDR3 is TGTGCCAGCAGTGCCAGACAGGGGGGGGGCAATCAGCCCCAGCATTTT. This encodes CASSARQGGGNQPQHF.